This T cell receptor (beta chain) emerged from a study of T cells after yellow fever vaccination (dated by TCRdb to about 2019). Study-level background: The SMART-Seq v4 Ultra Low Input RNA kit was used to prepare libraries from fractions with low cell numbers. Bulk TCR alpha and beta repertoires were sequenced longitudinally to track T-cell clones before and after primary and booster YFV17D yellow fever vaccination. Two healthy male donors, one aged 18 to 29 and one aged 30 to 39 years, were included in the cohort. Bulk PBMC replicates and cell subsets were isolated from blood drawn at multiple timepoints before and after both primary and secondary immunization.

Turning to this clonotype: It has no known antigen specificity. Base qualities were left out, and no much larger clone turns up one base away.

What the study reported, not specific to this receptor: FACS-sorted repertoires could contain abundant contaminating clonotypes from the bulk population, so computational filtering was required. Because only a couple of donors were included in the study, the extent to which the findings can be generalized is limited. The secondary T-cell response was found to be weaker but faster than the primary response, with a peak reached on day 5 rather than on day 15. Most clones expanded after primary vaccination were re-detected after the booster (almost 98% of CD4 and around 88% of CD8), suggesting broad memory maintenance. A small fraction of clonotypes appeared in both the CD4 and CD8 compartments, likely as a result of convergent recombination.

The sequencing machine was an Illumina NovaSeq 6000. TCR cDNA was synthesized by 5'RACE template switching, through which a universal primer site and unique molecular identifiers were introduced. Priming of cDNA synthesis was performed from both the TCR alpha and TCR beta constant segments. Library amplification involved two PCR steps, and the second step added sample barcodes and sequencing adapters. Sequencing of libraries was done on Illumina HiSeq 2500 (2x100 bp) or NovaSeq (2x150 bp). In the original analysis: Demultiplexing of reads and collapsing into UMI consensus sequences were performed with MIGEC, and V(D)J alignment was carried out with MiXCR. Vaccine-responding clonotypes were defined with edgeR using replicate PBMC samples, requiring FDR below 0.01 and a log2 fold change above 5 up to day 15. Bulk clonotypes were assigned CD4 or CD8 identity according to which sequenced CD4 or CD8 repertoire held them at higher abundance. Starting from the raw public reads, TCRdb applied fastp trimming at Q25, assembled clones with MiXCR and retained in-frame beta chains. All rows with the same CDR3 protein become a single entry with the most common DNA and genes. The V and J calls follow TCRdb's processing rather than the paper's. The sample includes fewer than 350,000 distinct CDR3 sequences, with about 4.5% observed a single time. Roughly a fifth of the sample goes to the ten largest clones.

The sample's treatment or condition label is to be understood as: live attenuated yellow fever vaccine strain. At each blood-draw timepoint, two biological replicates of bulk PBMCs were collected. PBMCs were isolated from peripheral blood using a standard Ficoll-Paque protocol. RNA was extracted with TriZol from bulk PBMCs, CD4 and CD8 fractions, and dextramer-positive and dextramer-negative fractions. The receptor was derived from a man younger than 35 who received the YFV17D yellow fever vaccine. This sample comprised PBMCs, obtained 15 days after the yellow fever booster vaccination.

CDR3 reads: CSARDPRVPNIQYF. In nucleotides, the sequence is TGCAGTGCTAGAGATCCTAGGGTTCCCAACATTCAGTACTTC. The sequence is built from TRBV20-1 and TRBJ2-4; no D gene can be assigned with confidence. From a lookup of the germline V gene (reference sequence), CDR1 and CDR2 are DFQATT and SNEGSKA. V is pared back by 0 bases and J by 7 bases, with 13 bases lying between the germline termini. There are 14 amino acids in the CDR3, from cysteine to phenylalanine inclusive. The entry retains the CDR3 DNA only, 42 bases that are in frame from base 1.